The sequence of this TCR beta chain was determined in a study of blood T cell repertoires in COVID-19. Study context: T cells, B-cell-depleted T cells, or PBMCs provided the cDNA or gDNA that served as material.

In the original processing: Estimates of nucleated cell counts were drawn from the amplification of reference gene primers. This table comes from immunoSEQ multiplex PCR, and its TCRdb copy is limited to in-frame clones, with some not included. V, J and clone size are those of that table, while D and trimming were read from the DNA. The sample yields 150,000 to 200,000 clones, approximately 90% seen once. Seattle patients were enrolled while actively infected and followed longitudinally. The CDR3 has 19 amino acids. CDR1 is SGHTA, CDR2 FQGTGA, per germline. With 3 bases clipped from V and 7 bases from J, the junction kept 15 bases outside the gene matches.

The sequence derives from a young man with COVID-19, enrolled during active disease. The specimen sequenced was peripheral blood. The chain employs TRBV7-3 and TRBJ2-1; 13 nucleotides agree with TRBD2. CDR3 in amino acids: CASSFAAVGLAGVRNEQFF. CDR3 sequence (DNA): TGTGCCAGCAGCTTTGCAGCCGTCGGACTAGCGGGGGTCCGGAATGAGCAGTTCTTC.